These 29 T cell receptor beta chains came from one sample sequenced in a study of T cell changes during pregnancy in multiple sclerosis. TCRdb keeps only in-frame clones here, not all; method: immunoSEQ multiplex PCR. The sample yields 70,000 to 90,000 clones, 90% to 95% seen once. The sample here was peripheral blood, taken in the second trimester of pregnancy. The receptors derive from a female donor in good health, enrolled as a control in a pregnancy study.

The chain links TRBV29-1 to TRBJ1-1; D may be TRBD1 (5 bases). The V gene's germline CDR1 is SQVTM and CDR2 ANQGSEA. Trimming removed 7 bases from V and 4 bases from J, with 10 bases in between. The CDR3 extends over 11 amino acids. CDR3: CSGATATEAFF. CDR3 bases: TGCAGCGGGGCGACAGCCACTGAAGCTTTCTTT.

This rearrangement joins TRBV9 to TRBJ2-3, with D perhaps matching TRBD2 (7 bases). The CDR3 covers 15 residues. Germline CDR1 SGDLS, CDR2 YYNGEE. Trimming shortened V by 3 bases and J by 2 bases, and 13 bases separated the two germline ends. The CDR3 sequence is CASSEGGALTDTQYF. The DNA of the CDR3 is TGTGCCAGCAGCGAGGGGGGGGCCCTCACAGATACGCAGTATTTT.

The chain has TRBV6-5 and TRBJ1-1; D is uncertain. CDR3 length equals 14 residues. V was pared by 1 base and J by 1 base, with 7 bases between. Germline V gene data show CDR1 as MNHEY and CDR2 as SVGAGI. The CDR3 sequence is CASSYFDSNTEAFF. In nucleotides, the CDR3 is TGTGCCAGCAGTTACTTCGACTCGAACACTGAAGCTTTCTTT.

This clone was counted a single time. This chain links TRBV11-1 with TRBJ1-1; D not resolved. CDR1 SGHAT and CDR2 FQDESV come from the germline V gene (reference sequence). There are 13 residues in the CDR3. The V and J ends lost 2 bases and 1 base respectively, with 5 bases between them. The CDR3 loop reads CASSLTRNTEAFF. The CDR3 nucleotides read TGTGCCAGCAGCTTAACGAGGAACACTGAAGCTTTCTTT.

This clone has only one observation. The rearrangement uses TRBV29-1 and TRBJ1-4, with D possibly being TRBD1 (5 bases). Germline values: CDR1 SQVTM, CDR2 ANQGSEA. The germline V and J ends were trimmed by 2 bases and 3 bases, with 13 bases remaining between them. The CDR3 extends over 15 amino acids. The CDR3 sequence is CSVEQGGSANEKLFF. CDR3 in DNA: TGCAGCGTTGAACAGGGTGGTTCGGCTAATGAAAAACTGTTTTTT.

CDR3 sequence: CASGMNTGGNYGYTF. CDR3 in DNA: TGTGCTAGTGGCATGAACACAGGGGGCAACTATGGCTACACCTTC. J is TRBJ1-2 and V is TRBV12-5; TRBD1 aligns across 9 bases. The CDR3 consists of 15 residues. Germline V CDR1 and CDR2: LGHNT, FRNRAP. V lost 6 bases and J lost 2; bases outside the gene matches: 7.

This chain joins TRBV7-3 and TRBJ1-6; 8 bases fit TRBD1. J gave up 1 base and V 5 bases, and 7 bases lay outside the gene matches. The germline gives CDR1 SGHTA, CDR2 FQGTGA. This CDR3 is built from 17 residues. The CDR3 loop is CASSPDRVSSYNSPLHF. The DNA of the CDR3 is TGTGCCAGCAGCCCGGACAGGGTTTCATCCTATAATTCACCCCTCCACTTT.

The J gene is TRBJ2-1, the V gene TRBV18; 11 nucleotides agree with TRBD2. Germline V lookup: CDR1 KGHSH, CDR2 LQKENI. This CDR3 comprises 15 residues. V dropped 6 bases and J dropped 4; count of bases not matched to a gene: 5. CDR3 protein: CASSLSGGGYNEQFF. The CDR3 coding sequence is TGTGCCAGCTCCCTTAGCGGGGGGGGATACAATGAGCAGTTCTTC.

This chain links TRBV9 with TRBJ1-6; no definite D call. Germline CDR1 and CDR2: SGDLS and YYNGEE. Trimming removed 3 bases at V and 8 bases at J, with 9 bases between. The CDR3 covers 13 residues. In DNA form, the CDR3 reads TGTGCCAGCAGCGCTTCGGTAGATTCACCCCTCCACTTT. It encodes CASSASVDSPLHF.

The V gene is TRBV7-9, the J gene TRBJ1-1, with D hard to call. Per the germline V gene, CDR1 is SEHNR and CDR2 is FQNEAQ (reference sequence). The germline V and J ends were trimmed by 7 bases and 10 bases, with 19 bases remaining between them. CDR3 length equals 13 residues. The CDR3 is CASTPARGLGAFF. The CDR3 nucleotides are TGTGCCAGCACCCCAGCGAGAGGGCTTGGAGCTTTCTTT. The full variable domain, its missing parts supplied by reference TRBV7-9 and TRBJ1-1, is DTGVSQNPRHKITKRGQNVTFRCDPISEHNRLYWYRQTLGQGPEFLTYFQNEAQLEKSRLLSDRFSAERPKGSFSTLEIQRTEQGDSAMYLCASTPARGLGAFFGQGTRLTVV.

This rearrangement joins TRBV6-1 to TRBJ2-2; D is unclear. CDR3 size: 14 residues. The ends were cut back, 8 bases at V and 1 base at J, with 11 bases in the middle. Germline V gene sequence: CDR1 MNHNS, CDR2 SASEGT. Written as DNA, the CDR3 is TGTGCCAGCTTGGCACCCAAGAACACCGGGGAGCTGTTTTTT. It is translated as CASLAPKNTGELFF.

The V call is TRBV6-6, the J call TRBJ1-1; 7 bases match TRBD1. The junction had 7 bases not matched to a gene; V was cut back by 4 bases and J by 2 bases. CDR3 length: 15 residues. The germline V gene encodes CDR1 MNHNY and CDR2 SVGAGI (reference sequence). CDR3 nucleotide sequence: TGTGCCAGCAGTTCGGCCCAGGGGGGTAACACTGAAGCTTTCTTT. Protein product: CASSSAQGGNTEAFF.

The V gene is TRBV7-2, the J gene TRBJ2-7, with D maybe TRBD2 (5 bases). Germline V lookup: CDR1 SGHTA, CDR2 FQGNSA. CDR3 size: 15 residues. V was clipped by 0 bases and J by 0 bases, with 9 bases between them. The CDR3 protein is CASSLARLASYEQYF. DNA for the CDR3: TGTGCCAGCAGCTTAGCAAGGCTAGCCTCCTACGAGCAGTACTTC.

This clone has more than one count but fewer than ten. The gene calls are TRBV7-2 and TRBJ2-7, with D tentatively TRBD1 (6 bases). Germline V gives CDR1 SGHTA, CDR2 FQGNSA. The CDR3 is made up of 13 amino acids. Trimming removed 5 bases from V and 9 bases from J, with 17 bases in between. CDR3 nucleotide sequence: TGTGCCAGCAGCCAACTCCAGGGGAGCCCGCAGTACTTC. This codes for CASSQLQGSPQYF.

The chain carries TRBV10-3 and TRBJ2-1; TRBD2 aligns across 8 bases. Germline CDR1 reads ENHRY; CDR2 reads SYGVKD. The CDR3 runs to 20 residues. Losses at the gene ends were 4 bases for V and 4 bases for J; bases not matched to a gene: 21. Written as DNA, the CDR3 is TGTGCCATCAGTGCTGTAGGGCGGGGGGCCGCCCAAGAATCTTACAATGAGCAGTTCTTC. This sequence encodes CAISAVGRGAAQESYNEQFF.

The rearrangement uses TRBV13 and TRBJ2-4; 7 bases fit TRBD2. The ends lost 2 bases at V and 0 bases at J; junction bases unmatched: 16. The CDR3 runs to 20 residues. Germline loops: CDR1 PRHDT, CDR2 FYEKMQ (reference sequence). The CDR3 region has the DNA TGTGCCAGCAGCTTACGGACTAGTCGGGGGGTCAAGGTAGCCAAAAACATTCAGTACTTC. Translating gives CASSLRTSRGVKVAKNIQYF.

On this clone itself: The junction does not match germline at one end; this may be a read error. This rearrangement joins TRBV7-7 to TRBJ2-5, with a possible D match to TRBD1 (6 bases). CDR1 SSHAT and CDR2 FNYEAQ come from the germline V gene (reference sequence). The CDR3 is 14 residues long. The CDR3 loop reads CASSSQGWRETQYF. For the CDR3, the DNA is TGTGCTAGCAGCTCCCAGGGGTGGCGAGAGACCCAGTACTTC. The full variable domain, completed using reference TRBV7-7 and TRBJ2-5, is GAGVSQSPRYKVTKRGQDVTLRCDPISSHATLYWYQQALGQGPEFLTYFNYEAQPDKSGLPSDRFSAERPEGSISTLTIQRTEQRDSAMYRCASSSQGWRETQYFGPGTRLLVL.

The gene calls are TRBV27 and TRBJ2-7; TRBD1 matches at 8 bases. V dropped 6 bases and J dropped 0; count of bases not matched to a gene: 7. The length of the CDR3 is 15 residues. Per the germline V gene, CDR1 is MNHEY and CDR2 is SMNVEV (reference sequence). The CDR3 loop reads CASSFGTGYSYEQYF. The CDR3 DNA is TGTGCCAGCAGCTTTGGGACAGGCTACTCCTACGAGCAGTACTTC.

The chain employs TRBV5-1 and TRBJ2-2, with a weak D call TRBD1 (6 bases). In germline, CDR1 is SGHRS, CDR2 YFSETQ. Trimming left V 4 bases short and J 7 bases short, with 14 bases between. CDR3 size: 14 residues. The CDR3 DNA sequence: TGCGCCAGCAGCGCCGGGACAATAAGCGGGGAGCTGTTTTTT. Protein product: CASSAGTISGELFF. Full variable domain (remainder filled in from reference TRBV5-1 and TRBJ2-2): KAGVTQTPRYLIKTRGQQVTLSCSPISGHRSVSWYQQTPGQGLQFLFEYFSETQRNKGNFPGRFSGRQFSNSRSEMNVSTLELGDSALYLCASSAGTISGELFFGEGSRLTVL.

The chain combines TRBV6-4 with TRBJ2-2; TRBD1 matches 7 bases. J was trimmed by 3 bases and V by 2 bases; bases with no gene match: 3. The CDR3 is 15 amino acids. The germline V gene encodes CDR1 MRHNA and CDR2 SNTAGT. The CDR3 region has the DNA TGTGCCAGCAGTGACGAGGGGGCGCACACCGGGGAGCTGTTTTTT. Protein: CASSDEGAHTGELFF.

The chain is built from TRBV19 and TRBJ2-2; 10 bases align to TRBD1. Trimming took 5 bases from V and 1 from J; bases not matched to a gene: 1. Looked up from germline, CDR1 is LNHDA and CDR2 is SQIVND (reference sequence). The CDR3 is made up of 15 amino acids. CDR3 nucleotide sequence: TGTGCCAGTAGTTGGACAGGGGGGAACACCGGGGAGCTGTTTTTT. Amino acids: CASSWTGGNTGELFF. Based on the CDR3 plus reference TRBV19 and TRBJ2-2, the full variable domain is DGGITQSPKYLFRKEGQNVTLSCEQNLNHDAMYWYRQDPGQGLRLIYYSQIVNDFQKGDIAEGYSVSREKKESFPLTVTSAQKNPTAFYLCASSWTGGNTGELFFGEGSRLTVL.

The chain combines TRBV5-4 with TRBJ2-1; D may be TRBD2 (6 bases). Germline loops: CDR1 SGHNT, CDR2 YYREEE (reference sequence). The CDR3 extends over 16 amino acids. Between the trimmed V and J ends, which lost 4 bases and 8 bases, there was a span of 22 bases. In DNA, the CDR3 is TGTGCCAGCAGCCCAACAGCAACGGGGGTAACATATGAGCAGTTCTTC. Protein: CASSPTATGVTYEQFF.

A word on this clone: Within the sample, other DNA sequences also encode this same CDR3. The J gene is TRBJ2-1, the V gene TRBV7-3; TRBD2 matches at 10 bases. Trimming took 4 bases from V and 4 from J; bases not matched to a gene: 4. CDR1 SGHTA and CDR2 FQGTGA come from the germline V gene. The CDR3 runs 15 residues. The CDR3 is CASSSSGGDYNEQFF. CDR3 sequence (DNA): TGTGCCAGCAGCTCTAGCGGGGGAGATTACAATGAGCAGTTCTTC.

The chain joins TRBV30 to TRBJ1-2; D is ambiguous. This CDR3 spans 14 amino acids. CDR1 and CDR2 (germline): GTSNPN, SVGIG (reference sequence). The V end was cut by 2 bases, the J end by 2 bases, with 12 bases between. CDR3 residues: CAWSYSAANYGYTF. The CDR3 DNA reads TGTGCCTGGAGTTACTCCGCCGCCAACTATGGCTACACCTTC.

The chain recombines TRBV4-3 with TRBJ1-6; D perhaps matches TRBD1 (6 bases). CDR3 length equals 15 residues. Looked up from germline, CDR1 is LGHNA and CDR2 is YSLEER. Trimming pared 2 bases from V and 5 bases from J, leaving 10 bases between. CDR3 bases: TGCGCCAGCAGCCAACTCAAGGGGGATAATTCACCCCTCCACTTT. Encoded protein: CASSQLKGDNSPLHF.

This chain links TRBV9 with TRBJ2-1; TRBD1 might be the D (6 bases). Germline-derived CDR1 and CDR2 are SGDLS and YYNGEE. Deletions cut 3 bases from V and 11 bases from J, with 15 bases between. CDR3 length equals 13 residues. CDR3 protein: CASSEGTDSKQFF. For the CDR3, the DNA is TGTGCCAGCAGCGAAGGGACGGACAGTAAGCAGTTCTTC. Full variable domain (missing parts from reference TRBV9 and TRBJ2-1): DSGVTQTPKHLITATGQRVTLRCSPRSGDLSVYWYQQSLDQGLQFLIQYYNGEERAKGNILERFSAQQFPDLHSELNLSSLELGDSALYFCASSEGTDSKQFFGPGTRLTVL.

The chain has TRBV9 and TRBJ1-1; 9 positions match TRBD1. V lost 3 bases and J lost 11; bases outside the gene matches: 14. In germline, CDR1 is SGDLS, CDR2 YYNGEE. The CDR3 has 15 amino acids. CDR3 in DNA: TGTGCCAGCAGCGCCCGGGACAGGGATTTTGGGGGGGCTTTCTTT. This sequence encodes CASSARDRDFGGAFF.

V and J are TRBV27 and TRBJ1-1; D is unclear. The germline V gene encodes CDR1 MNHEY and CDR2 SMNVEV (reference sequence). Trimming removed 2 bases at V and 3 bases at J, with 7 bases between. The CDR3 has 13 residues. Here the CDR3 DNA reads TGTGCCAGCAGTTTACGGACTTACACTGAAGCTTTCTTT. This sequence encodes CASSLRTYTEAFF.

This CDR3 reads CASSLARTGGGNTIYF. The CDR3 DNA reads TGTGCCAGCAGCTTAGCGAGGACAGGGGGTGGAAACACCATATATTTT. The gene calls are TRBV7-2 and TRBJ1-3; 10 bases match TRBD1. The CDR3 is 16 residues long. Per germline, CDR1 SGHTA and CDR2 FQGNSA. V lost 0 bases to trimming and J lost 3 bases; unmatched junction nucleotides: 2.